This T cell receptor beta chain was captured in a study of breast tumors, draining lymph nodes, adjacent tissues. After removal of 4 bases from V and 2 bases from J, the junction contained 7 bases not matched to a gene. The CDR3 contains 16 residues. The germline CDR1 and CDR2 sequences are KGHDR and SFDVKD. TCRdb called the multiplex PCR reads again in MiXCR, with one record for every CDR3 protein. Seen here are about 17,000 distinct CDR3 sequences, less than 75% observed once, and the top ten hold more than 15%. The chain employs TRBV24-1 and TRBJ2-5, with 9 bases fitting TRBD1. Sequencing input: tumor-adjacent breast tissue. The TCR comes from a female donor with breast cancer. Some clones in this sample may be carry-over from other donors' samples. CDR3 protein: CATSEGGTGSQETQYF. The CDR3 bases are TGTGCCACCAGTGAGGGGGGGACAGGGTCTCAAGAGACCCAGTACTTC.